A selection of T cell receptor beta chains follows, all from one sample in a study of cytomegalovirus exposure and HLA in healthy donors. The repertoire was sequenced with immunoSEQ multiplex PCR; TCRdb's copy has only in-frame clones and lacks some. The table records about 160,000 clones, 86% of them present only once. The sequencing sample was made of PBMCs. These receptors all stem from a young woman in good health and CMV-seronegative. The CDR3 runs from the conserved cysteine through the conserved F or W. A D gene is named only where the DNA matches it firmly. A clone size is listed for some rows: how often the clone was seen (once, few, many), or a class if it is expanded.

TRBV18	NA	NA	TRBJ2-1	CASSPPESYNEQFF	TGTGCCAGCTCACCCCCAGAGAGCTACAATGAGCAGTTCTTC
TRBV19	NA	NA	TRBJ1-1	CASSTNSVNTEAFF	TGTGCCAGTAGTACGAATTCTGTGAACACTGAAGCTTTCTTT
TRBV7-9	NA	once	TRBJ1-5	CASSLARDQPQHF	TGTGCCAGCAGCTTAGCCCGGGATCAGCCCCAGCATTTT
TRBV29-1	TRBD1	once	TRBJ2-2	CSADRGQTGELFF	TGCAGCGCAGACAGGGGGCAGACCGGGGAGCTGTTTTTT
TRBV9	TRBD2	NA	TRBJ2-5	CASSPIPGTSGGLTTQYF	TGTGCCAGCAGCCCTATCCCCGGGACTAGCGGGGGGCTGACGACCCAGTACTTC
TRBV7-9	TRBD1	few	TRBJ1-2	CASSPGQALYGYTF	TGTGCCAGCAGCCCCGGACAGGCGCTCTATGGCTACACCTTC
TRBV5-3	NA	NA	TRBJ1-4	CARSFPGPKSATNEKLFF	TGTGCCAGATCTTTCCCGGGTCCCAAATCTGCAACTAATGAAAAACTGTTTTTT
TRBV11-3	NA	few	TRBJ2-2	CASRLDPYTGELFF	TGTGCCAGCAGACTGGACCCCTACACCGGGGAGCTGTTTTTT
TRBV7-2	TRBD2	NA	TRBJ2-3	CASSPRRGDTQYF	TGTGCCAGCAGCCCCCGGCGGGGGGACACGCAGTATTTT
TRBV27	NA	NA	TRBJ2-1	CASSLSGRNEQFF	TGTGCCAGCAGTTTATCCGGGCGAAATGAGCAGTTCTTC
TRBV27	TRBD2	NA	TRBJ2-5	CASSPLADRQETQYF	TGTGCCAGCAGCCCACTAGCGGACAGACAAGAGACCCAGTACTTC
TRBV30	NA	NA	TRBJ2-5	CAWSAGRRCPRETQYF	TGTGCCTGGAGCGCGGGCCGCAGATGTCCCCGCGAGACCCAGTACTTC
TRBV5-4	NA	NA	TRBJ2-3	CASSLIKSGYFGDTQYF	TGTGCCAGCAGCTTGATTAAGAGCGGGTACTTCGGAGATACGCAGTATTTT
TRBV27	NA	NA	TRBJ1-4	CASSLRGATNEKLFF	TGTGCCAGCAGTTTACGCGGGGCAACTAATGAAAAACTGTTTTTT
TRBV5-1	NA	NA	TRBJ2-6	CASSLDPLGRARSGANVLTF	TGCGCCAGCAGCTTGGATCCTCTTGGCAGGGCCCGCTCTGGGGCCAACGTCCTGACTTTC
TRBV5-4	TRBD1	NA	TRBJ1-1	CASSLPGQAPNTEAFF	TGTGCCAGCAGCTTGCCGGGACAGGCCCCGAACACTGAAGCTTTCTTT
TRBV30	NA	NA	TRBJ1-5	CAWSIRTGTPNQPQHF	TGTGCCTGGAGTATCCGAACCGGGACACCAAATCAGCCCCAGCATTTT
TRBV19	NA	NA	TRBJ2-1	CASSVAAGSYNEQFF	TGTGCCAGTAGTGTGGCGGCAGGGTCCTACAATGAGCAGTTCTTC
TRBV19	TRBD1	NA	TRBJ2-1	CASSRDRYNEQFF	TGTGCCAGTAGTAGGGACAGATACAATGAGCAGTTCTTC
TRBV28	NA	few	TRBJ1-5	CASIPHGEGGGQPQHF	TGTGCCAGCATCCCACATGGGGAAGGGGGTGGTCAGCCCCAGCATTTT
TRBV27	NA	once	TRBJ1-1	CASYEISGGYTEAFF	TGTGCCAGCTATGAAATATCAGGAGGGTATACTGAAGCTTTCTTT
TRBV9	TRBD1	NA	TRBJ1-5	CASSVGQGNQPQHF	TGTGCCAGCAGCGTGGGACAGGGCAATCAGCCCCAGCATTTT
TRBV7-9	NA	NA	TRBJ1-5	CASSTDSYNQPQHF	TGTGCCAGCAGCACGGACAGTTACAATCAGCCCCAGCATTTT
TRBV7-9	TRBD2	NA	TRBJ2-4	CASSTPGLGENIQYF	TGTGCCAGCAGCACGCCGGGACTAGGGGAAAACATTCAGTACTTC
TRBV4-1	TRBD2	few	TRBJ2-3	CASSQDRGEGTDTQYF	TGCGCCAGCAGCCAAGATCGGGGGGAGGGCACAGATACGCAGTATTTT
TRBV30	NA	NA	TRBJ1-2	CAWSPHGGAGYGYTF	TGTGCCTGGAGCCCGCATGGGGGAGCCGGCTATGGCTACACCTTC
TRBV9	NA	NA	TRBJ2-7	CASSVVPDGGYEQYF	TGTGCCAGCAGCGTAGTTCCGGACGGCGGATACGAGCAGTACTTC
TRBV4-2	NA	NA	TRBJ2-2	CASSPLGQNTGELFF	TGTGCCAGCAGCCCGTTGGGACAGAACACCGGGGAGCTGTTTTTT
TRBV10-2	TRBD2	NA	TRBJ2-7	CASSGSGRIGGEQYF	TGCGCCAGCAGTGGAAGCGGGAGGATTGGTGGTGAGCAGTACTTC
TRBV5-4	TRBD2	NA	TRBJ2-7	CASSFGGRAQIYEQYF	TGTGCCAGCAGCTTTGGGGGGAGGGCTCAGATCTACGAGCAGTACTTC
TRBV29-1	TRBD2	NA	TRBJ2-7	CSALAGSYEQYF	TGCAGCGCCTTAGCGGGATCCTACGAGCAGTACTTC
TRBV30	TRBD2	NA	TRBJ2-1	CAWSVLGLADNEQFF	TGTGCCTGGAGTGTACTGGGACTAGCGGACAATGAGCAGTTCTTC